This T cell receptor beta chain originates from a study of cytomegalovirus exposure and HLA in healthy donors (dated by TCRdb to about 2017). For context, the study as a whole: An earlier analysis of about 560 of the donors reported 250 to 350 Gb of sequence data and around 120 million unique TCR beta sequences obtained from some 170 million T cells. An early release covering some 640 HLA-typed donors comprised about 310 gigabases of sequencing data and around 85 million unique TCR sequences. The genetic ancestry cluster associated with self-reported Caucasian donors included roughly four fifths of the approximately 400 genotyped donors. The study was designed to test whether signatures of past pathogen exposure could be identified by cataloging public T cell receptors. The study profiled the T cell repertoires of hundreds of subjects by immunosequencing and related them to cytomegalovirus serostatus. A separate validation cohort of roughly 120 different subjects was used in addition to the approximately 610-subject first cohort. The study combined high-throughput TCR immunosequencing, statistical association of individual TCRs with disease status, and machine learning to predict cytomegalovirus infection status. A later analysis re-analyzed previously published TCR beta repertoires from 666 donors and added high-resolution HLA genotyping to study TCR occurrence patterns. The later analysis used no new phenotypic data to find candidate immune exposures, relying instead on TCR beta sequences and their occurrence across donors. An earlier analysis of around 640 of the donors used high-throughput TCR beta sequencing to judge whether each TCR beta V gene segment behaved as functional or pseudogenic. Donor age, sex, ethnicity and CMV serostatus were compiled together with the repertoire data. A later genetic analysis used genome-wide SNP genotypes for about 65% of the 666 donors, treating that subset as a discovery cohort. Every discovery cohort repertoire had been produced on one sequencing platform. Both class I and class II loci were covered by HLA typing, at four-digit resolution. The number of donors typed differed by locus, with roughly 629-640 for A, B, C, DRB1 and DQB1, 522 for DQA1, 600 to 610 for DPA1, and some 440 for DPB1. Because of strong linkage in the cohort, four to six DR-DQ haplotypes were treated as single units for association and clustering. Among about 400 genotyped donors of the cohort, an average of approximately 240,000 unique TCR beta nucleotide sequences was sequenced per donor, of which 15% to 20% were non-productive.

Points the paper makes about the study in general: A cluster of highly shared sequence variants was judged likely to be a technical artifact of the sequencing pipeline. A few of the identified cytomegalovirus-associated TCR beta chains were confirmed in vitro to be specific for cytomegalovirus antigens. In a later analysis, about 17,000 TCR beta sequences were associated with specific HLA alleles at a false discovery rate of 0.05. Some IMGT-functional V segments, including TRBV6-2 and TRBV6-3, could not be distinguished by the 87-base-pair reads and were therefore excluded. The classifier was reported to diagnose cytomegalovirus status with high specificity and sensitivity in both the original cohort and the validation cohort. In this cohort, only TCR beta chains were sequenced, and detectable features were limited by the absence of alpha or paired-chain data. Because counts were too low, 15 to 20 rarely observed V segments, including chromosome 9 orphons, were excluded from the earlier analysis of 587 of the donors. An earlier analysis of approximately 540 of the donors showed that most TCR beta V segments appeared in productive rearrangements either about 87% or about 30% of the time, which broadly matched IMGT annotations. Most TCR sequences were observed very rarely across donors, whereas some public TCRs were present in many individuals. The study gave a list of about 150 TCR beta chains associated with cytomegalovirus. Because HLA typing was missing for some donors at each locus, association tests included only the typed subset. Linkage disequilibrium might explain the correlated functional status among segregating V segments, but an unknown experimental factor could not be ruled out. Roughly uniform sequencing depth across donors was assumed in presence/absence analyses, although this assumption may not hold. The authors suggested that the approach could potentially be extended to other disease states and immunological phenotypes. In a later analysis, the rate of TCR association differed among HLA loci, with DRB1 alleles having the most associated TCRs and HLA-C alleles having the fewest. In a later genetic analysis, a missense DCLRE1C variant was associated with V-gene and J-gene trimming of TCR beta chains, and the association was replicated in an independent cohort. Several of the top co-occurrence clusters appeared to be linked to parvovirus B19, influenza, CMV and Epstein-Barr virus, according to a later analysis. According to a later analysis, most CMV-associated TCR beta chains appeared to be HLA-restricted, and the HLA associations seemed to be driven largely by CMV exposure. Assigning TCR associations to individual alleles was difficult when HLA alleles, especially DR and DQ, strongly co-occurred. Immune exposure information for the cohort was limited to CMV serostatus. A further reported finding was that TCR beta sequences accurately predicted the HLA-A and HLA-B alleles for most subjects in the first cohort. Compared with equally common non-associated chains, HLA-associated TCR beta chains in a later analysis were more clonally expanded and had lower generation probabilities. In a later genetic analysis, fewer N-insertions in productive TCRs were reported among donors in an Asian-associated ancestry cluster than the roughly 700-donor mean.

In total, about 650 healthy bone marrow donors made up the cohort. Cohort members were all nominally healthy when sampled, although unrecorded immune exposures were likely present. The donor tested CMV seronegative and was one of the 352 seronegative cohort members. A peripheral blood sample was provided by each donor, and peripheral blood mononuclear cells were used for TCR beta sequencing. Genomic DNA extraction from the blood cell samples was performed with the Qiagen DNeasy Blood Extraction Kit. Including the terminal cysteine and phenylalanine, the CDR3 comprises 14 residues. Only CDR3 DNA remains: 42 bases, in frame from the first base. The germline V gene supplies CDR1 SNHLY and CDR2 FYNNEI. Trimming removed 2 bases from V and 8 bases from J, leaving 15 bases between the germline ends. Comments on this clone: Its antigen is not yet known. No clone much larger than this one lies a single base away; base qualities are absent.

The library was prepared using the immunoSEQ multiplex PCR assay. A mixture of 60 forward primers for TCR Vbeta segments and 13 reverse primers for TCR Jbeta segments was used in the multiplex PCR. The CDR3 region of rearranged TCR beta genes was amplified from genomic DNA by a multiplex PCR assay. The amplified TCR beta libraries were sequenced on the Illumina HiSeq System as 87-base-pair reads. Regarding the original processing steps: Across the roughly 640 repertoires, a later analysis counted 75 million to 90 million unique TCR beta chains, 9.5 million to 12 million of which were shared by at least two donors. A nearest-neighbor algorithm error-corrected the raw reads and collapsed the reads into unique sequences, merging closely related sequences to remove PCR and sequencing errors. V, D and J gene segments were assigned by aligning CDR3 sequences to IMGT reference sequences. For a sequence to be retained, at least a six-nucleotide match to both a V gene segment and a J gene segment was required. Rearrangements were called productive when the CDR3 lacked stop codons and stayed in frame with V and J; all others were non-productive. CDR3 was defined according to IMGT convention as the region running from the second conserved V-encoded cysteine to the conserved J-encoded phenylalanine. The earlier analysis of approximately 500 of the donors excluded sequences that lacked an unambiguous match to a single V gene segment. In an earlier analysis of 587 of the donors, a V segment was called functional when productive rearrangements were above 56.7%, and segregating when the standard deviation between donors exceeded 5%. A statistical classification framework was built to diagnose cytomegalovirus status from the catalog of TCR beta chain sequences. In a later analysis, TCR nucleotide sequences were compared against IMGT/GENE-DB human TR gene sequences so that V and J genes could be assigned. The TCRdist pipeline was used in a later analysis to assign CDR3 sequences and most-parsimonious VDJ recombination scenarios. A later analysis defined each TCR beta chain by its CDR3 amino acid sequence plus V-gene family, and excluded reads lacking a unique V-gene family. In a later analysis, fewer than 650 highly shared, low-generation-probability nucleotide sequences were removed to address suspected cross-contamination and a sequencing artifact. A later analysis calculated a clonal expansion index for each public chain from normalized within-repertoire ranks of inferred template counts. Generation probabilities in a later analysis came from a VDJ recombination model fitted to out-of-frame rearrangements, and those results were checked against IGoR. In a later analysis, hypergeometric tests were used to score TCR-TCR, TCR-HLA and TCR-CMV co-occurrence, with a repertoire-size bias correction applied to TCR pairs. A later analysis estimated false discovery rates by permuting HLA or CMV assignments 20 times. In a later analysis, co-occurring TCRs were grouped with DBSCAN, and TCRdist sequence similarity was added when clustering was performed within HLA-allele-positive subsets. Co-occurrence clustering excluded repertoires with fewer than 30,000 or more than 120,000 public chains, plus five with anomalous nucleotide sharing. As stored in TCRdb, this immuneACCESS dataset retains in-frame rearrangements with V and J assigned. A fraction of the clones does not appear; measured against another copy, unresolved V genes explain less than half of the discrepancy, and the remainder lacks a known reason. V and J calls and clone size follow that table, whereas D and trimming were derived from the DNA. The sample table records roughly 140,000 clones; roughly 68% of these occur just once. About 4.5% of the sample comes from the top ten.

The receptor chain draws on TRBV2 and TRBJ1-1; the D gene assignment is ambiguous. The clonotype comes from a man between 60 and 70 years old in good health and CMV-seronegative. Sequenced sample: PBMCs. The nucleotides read TGTGCCAGCAGTGAAAGGTTGGGCAGGCCCGAAGCTTTCTTT. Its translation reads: CASSERLGRPEAFF.